Listed below are T cell receptor beta chains from one sample, sequenced in a study of glioma-infiltrating T cells after dendritic cell vaccination. Measured with immunoSEQ multiplex PCR; TCRdb has only the in-frame clones, and not every one. In the table there are 45,000 to 55,000 clones, 85% to 90% of which are singletons. Specimen: blood, collected before dendritic cell vaccination. Receptors were obtained from a human donor with glioblastoma. Each CDR3 is given with its conserved first and last residue. Fields, in order: CDR3 DNA, CDR3 protein, J gene, V gene, clone size, D gene. The D gene is left open where the match is weak. The size entry is marked missing in some rows and otherwise reads once, few, many or a size class.

TGTGCCAGCAGCTTAGGGGGGGCCGGGTCAGATACGCAGTATTTT	CASSLGGAGSDTQYF	TRBJ2-3	TRBV25-1	NA	NA
TGTGCCAGTAGTATCTCGGCGGGAGGGCCTCTCGAGCAGTACTTC	CASSISAGGPLEQYF	TRBJ2-7	TRBV19	few	TRBD2
TGTGCCAGCAGCTTCGGGACAGGAAGAGACACCATATATTTT	CASSFGTGRDTIYF	TRBJ1-3	TRBV5-4	NA	TRBD1
TGTGCTAGTGGAAGGACACATCCCGACACCGGGGAGCTGTTTTTT	CASGRTHPDTGELFF	TRBJ2-2	TRBV12-5	NA	NA
TGTGCCAGCAGCGGTGACAGGGGCGAGGGAGATACGCAGTATTTT	CASSGDRGEGDTQYF	TRBJ2-3	TRBV9	NA	TRBD1
TGTGCCATCAGTGAGGGGATACAGGGGGCGGACACTGAAGCTTTCTTT	CAISEGIQGADTEAFF	TRBJ1-1	TRBV10-3	few	TRBD1
TGTGCCAGCAGCTTACAACAATCCGAGCAGTACTTC	CASSLQQSEQYF	TRBJ2-7	TRBV7-9	NA	NA
TGTGCCACCAGCAGAGATCCTAGCGGGGCCAACGAGCAGTACTTC	CATSRDPSGANEQYF	TRBJ2-7	TRBV15	NA	TRBD2
TGTGCCAGCAGCGCACAGCTGTCGCGCACAGATACGCAGTATTTT	CASSAQLSRTDTQYF	TRBJ2-3	TRBV9	NA	NA
TGTGCCAGCAGCCAAGACAGGGGAAACACCATATATTTT	CASSQDRGNTIYF	TRBJ1-3	TRBV14	NA	NA
TGTGCCAGCAGTTACTTTCGGAGCTCTGGAAACACCATATATTTT	CASSYFRSSGNTIYF	TRBJ1-3	TRBV6-5	once	NA
TGTGCCAGCAGTTCCTGGGACAGGGTCTACGAGCAGTACTTC	CASSSWDRVYEQYF	TRBJ2-7	TRBV27	NA	TRBD1
TGCGCCAGCAGCCGAGTAGCGGGAGAGATGTACGAGCAGTACTTC	CASSRVAGEMYEQYF	TRBJ2-7	TRBV4-3	NA	TRBD2
TGTGCCAGTAGTATCGGGGGACTAGCGGGACCGGGCACGCAGTATTTT	CASSIGGLAGPGTQYF	TRBJ2-3	TRBV19	NA	TRBD2
TGTGCCAGCAGCTTATGGGGGGGACGCACAGATACGCAGTATTTT	CASSLWGGRTDTQYF	TRBJ2-3	TRBV7-2	NA	TRBD2
TGTGCCAGCAGCGCCGGGACAGGGAACACCGGGGAGCTGTTTTTT	CASSAGTGNTGELFF	TRBJ2-2	TRBV9	NA	TRBD1
TGTGCCAGCAGCTTAGCCCAGGGGGCATACGATGAGCAGTTCTTC	CASSLAQGAYDEQFF	TRBJ2-1	TRBV7-2	NA	TRBD1
TGCGCCAGCAGTGAGGGACTACCCTACAATGAGCAGTTCTTC	CASSEGLPYNEQFF	TRBJ2-1	TRBV10-2	NA	NA
TGCGCCAGCAGCCAAGACAGGGGAACTCAGTACCCGGGGGAGCTGTTTTTT	CASSQDRGTQYPGELFF	TRBJ2-2	TRBV4-3	NA	NA
TGTGCCAGCTCACCCCTTCGGGAGAGGGCCAGGAATACGCAGTATTTT	CASSPLRERARNTQYF	TRBJ2-3	TRBV18	NA	NA
TGTGCCAGCAGCTTAGATTGGGACAGTTCCTACGAGCAGTACTTC	CASSLDWDSSYEQYF	TRBJ2-7	TRBV7-2	few	TRBD1